This T cell receptor (beta chain) was profiled in a study of T cells after yellow fever vaccination. Study-level results: The presence of abundant clonotypes contaminating from the bulk population was possible in FACS-sorted repertoires.

This clonotype was detected ten times or more. Antigen specificity is unknown. Germline V gene data show CDR1 as SGHRS and CDR2 as YFSETQ. V dropped 5 bases and J dropped 0 bases, with 5 bases sitting between them. This CDR3 has 13 residues. TCRdb used MiXCR to reprocess the 5' RACE reads, holding one entry per CDR3 protein. This sample carries some 320,000 distinct CDR3 sequences, roughly 10% of them seen once, and the ten largest clones take over 3%. Sequences were derived from CD4+ T cells sorted from PBMCs, sampled 45 days after the yellow fever booster vaccination. The receptor's source is a man aged 18 to 35 who received the YFV17D yellow fever vaccine. The chain has TRBV5-1 and TRBJ2-2; a weak D match, TRBD2 (5 bases). As DNA, the CDR3 is TGCGCCAGCAGACTAGCGAACACCGGGGAGCTGTTTTTT. Translating it yields CASRLANTGELFF.